These T cell receptor beta chains were read from a single sample in a study of cytomegalovirus exposure and HLA in healthy donors. Using immunoSEQ multiplex PCR, the repertoire was profiled, and TCRdb retains in-frame clones only, with some absent. The sample includes approximately 120,000 clones, 81% of them seen just once. The source material was PBMCs. The receptors come from a man aged 18-30 years in good health and CMV-seronegative. CDR3s include the opening cysteine and the closing phenylalanine or tryptophan. The D gene is left open where the match is weak. Clone size is stated in some rows and not others, as once, few, many or a class when expanded.

V: TRBV5-6
D: TRBD2
J: TRBJ2-5
length: 15
size: once
DNA: TGTGCCAGCAGCTTGGCTCTCGCTAGCGGGGAGACCCAGTACTTC
CDR3: CASSLALASGETQYF

V: TRBV18
D: NA
J: TRBJ2-4
length: 15
size: NA
DNA: TGTGCCAGCTCACCTTCGTACGCGGCCAAAAACATTCAGTACTTC
CDR3: CASSPSYAAKNIQYF

V: TRBV14
D: TRBD1
J: TRBJ1-1
length: 17
size: NA
DNA: TGTGCCAGCAGCCAAGAAAGGAGGGGGACAGTGAACACTGAAGCTTTCTTT
CDR3: CASSQERRGTVNTEAFF

V: TRBV6-5
D: NA
J: TRBJ1-1
length: 14
size: NA
DNA: TGTGCCAGCAGTTACGGGGTGGGGGGCACTGAAGCTTTCTTT
CDR3: CASSYGVGGTEAFF

V: TRBV7-6
D: NA
J: TRBJ2-1
length: 14
size: few
DNA: TGTGCCAGCAGCTTAACAGGGTCCTACAATGAGCAGTTCTTC
CDR3: CASSLTGSYNEQFF

V: TRBV29-1
D: NA
J: TRBJ2-7
length: 12
size: NA
DNA: TGCAGCGTTGAAGGAGACACCTACGAGCAGTACTTC
CDR3: CSVEGDTYEQYF

V: TRBV11-2
D: NA
J: TRBJ2-7
length: 13
size: NA
DNA: TGTGCCAGCAGCTTAGATCGGTCCTACGAGCAGTACTTC
CDR3: CASSLDRSYEQYF

V: TRBV7-3
D: NA
J: TRBJ1-1
length: 13
size: NA
DNA: TGTGCCAGCAGCCGGGGAGGGGCCCAGCAGGCTTTCTTT
CDR3: CASSRGGAQQAFF

V: TRBV6-4
D: TRBD2
J: TRBJ2-1
length: 18
size: NA
DNA: TGTGCCAGCAGTCGCTCCCCAACCACGGGGGGGGGCCACAATGAGCAGTTCTTC
CDR3: CASSRSPTTGGGHNEQFF

V: TRBV6-5
D: NA
J: TRBJ1-3
length: 16
size: NA
DNA: TGTGCCAGCAGTTACTCGCGGGAAATCTCTGGAAACACCATATATTTT
CDR3: CASSYSREISGNTIYF

V: TRBV11-2
D: TRBD1
J: TRBJ1-1
length: 15
size: once
DNA: TGTGCCAGCAGCGCATTGACAGGGGTCAACACTGAAGCTTTCTTT
CDR3: CASSALTGVNTEAFF

V: TRBV7-6
D: NA
J: TRBJ2-7
length: 12
size: once
DNA: TGTGCCAGCAGCTTCGGCTCCTACGAGCAGTACTTC
CDR3: CASSFGSYEQYF

V: TRBV6-5
D: TRBD1
J: TRBJ1-2
length: 14
size: NA
DNA: TGTGCCAGCAGATTTACGGACAGGAGCTATGGCTACACCTTC
CDR3: CASRFTDRSYGYTF

V: TRBV5-4
D: TRBD2
J: TRBJ2-3
length: 17
size: NA
DNA: TGTGCCAGCAGCTTCCCTCCCGGGACTAGCGTCACAGATACGCAGTATTTT
CDR3: CASSFPPGTSVTDTQYF

V: TRBV6-6
D: NA
J: TRBJ1-1
length: 12
size: few
DNA: TGTGCCAGCAGTTACTCCCTAGAGAAAGCTTTCTTT
CDR3: CASSYSLEKAFF

V: TRBV6-5
D: NA
J: TRBJ2-3
length: 12
size: NA
DNA: TGTGCCAGCAGAAAGGACAGCTATACGCAGTATTTT
CDR3: CASRKDSYTQYF

V: TRBV12-5
D: NA
J: TRBJ1-4
length: 15
size: NA
DNA: TGTGCTAGTGGTACCGGGACACCAACTAATGAAAAACTGTTTTTT
CDR3: CASGTGTPTNEKLFF

V: TRBV7-2
D: NA
J: TRBJ2-2
length: 14
size: NA
DNA: TGTGCCAGCAGCTTACGACAGACAACCGGGGAGCTGTTTTTT
CDR3: CASSLRQTTGELFF

V: TRBV29-1
D: TRBD2
J: TRBJ2-7
length: 15
size: NA
DNA: TGCAGCGTTGGAGCAGGACTAGCCTCTGAAGGCGAGCAGTACTTC
CDR3: CSVGAGLASEGEQYF

V: TRBV18
D: NA
J: TRBJ1-2
length: 13
size: NA
DNA: TGTGCCAGCTCACTCACAGGGCGGAATGGCTACACCTTC
CDR3: CASSLTGRNGYTF

V: TRBV7-9
D: NA
J: TRBJ2-5
length: 13
size: few
DNA: TGTGCCAGCAGCTTAGACACCCAAGAGACCCAGTACTTC
CDR3: CASSLDTQETQYF

V: TRBV4-3
D: TRBD2
J: TRBJ2-2
length: 16
size: once
DNA: TGCGCCAGCAGCCAAGTGCGGGGGGCTTGGACCGGGGAGCTGTTTTTT
CDR3: CASSQVRGAWTGELFF